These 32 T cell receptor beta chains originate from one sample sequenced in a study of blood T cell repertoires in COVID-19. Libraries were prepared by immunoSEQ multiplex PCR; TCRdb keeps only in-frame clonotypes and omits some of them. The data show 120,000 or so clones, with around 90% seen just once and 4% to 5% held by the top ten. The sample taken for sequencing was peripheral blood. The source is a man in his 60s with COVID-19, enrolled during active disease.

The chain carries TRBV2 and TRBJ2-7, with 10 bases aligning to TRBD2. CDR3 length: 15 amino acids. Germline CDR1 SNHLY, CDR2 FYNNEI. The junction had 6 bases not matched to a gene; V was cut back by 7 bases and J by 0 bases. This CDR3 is CASITSGDFSYEQYF. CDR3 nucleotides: TGTGCCAGCATAACTAGCGGGGATTTCTCCTACGAGCAGTACTTC.

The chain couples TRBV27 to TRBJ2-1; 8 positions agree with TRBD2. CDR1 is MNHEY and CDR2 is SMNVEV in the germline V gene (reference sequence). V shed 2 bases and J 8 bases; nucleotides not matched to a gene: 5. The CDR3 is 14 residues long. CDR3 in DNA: TGTGCCAGCAGTTTAACGGGAGGGCCGTATGAGCAGTTCTTC. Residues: CASSLTGGPYEQFF.

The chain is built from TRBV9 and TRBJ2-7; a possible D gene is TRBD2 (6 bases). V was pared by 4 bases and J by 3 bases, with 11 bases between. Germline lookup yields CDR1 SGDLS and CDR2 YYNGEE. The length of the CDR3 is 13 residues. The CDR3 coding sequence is TGTGCCAGCAGCCCTAGCGCTAGCTACGAGCAGTACTTC. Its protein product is CASSPSASYEQYF.

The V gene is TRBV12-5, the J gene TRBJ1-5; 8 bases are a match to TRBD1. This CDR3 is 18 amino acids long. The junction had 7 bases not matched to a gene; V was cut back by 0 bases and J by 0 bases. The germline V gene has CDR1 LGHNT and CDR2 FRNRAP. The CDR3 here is CASGLVPGGLYSNQPQHF. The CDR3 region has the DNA TGTGCTAGTGGTTTGGTACCAGGGGGCCTTTATAGCAATCAGCCCCAGCATTTT.

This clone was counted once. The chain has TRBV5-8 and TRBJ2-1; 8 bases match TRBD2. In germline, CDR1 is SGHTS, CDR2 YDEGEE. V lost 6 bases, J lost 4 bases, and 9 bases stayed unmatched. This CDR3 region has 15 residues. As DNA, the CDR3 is TGTGCCAGCATCCGAGAGCCTAGCGGGTACAATGAGCAGTTCTTC. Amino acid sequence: CASIREPSGYNEQFF.

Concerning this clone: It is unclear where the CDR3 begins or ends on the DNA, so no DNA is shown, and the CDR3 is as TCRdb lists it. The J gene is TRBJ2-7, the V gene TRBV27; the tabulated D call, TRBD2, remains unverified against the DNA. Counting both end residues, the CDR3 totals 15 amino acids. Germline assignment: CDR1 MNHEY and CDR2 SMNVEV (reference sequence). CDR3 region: CAGYRCGAIAYEQYF.

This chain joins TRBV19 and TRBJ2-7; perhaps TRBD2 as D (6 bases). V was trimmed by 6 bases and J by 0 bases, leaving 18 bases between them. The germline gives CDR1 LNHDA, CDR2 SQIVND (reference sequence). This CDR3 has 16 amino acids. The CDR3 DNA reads TGTGCCAGTAGCCCGAGCCCGGCCGGGAGCTCCTACGAGCAGTACTTC. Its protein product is CASSPSPAGSSYEQYF.

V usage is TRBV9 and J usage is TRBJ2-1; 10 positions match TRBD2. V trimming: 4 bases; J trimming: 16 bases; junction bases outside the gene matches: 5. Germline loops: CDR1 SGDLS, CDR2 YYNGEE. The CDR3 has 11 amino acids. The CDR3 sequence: CASSPGLAVFF. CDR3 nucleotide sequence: TGTGCCAGCAGCCCTGGACTAGCGGTATTCTTC.

CDR3 in DNA: TGTGCCAGCAGTCCTCAGGGGGCAGATACGCAGTATTTT. Translation: CASSPQGADTQYF. This chain joins TRBV7-3 and TRBJ2-3, with 7 bases fitting TRBD1. With V trimmed by 6 bases and J by 4 bases, 4 bases remained unmatched. Germline lookup yields CDR1 SGHTA and CDR2 FQGTGA. CDR3 size: 13 residues.

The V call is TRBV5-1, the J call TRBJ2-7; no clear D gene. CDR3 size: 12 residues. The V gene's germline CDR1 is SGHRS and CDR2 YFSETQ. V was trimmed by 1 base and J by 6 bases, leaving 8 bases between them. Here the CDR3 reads CASSLNTLEQYF. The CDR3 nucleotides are TGCGCCAGCAGCTTGAACACCCTCGAGCAGTACTTC.

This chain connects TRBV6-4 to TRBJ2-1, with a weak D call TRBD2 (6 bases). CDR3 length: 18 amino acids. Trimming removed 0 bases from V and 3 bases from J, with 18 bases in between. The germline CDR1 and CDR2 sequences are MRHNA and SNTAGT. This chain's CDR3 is CASSDSPASESYYNEQFF. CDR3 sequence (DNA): TGTGCCAGCAGTGACTCGCCGGCTAGCGAATCCTACTACAATGAGCAGTTCTTC.

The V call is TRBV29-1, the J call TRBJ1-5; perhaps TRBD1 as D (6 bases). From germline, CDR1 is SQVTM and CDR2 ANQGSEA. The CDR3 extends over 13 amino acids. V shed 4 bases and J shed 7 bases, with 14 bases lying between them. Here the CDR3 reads CSVARGFEQPQHF. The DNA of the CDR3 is TGCAGCGTTGCCAGGGGATTTGAGCAGCCCCAGCATTTT.

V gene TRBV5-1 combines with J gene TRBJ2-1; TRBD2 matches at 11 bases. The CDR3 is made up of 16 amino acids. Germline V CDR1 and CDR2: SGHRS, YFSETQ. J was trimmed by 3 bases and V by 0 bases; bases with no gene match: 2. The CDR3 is CASSLGLAGSYNEQFF. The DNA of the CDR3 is TGCGCCAGCAGCTTGGGACTAGCGGGGAGCTACAATGAGCAGTTCTTC. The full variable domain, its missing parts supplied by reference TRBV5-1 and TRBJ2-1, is KAGVTQTPRYLIKTRGQQVTLSCSPISGHRSVSWYQQTPGQGLQFLFEYFSETQRNKGNFPGRFSGRQFSNSRSEMNVSTLELGDSALYLCASSLGLAGSYNEQFFGPGTRLTVL.

The CDR3 DNA reads as TGCAGCGGCCGGGACAGTTCCTACGAGCAGTACTTC. It codes for CSGRDSSYEQYF. The chain is built from TRBV29-1 and TRBJ2-7; TRBD1 aligns across 7 bases. V lost 7 bases to trimming and J lost 1 base; unmatched junction nucleotides: 4. The germline V gene has CDR1 SQVTM and CDR2 ANQGSEA. CDR3 length: 12 amino acids.

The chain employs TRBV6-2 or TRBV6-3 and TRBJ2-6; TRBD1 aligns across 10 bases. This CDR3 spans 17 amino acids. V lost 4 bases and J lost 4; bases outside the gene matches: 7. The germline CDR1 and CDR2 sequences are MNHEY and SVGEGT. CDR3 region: CASSSTGTGVGANVLTF. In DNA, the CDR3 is TGTGCCAGCAGTTCCACTGGGACAGGGGTCGGGGCCAACGTCCTGACTTTC.

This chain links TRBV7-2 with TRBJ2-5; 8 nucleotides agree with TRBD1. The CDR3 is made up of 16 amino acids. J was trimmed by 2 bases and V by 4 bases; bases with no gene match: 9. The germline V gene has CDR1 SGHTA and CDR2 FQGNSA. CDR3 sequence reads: CASSSSYRQGQETQYF. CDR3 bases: TGTGCCAGCAGCTCCTCATATCGACAGGGGCAAGAGACCCAGTACTTC.

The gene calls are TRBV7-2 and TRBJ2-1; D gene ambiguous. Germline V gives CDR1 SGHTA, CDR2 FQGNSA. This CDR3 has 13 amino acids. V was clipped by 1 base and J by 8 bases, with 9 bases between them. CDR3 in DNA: TGTGCCAGCAGCTTAGTACTATCCGATGAGCAGTTCTTC. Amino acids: CASSLVLSDEQFF.

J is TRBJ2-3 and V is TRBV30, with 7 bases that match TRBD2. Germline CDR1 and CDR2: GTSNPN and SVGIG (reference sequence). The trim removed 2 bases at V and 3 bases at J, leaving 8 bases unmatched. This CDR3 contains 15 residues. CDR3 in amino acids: CAWSIGGRGTDTQYF. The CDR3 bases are TGTGCCTGGAGTATAGGAGGGAGGGGTACAGATACGCAGTATTTT.

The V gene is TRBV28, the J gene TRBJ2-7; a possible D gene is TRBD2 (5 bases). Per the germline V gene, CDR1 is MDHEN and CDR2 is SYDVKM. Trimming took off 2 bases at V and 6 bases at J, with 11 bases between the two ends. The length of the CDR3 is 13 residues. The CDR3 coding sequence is TGTGCCAGCAGTTTAGGAGGTTCGGGCGAGCAGTACTTC. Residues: CASSLGGSGEQYF.

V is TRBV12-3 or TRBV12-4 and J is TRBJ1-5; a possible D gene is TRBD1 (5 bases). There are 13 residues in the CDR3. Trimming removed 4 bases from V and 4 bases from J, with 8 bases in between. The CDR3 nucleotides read TGTGCCAGCAGTTCCGACAGAAATCAGCCCCAGCATTTT. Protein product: CASSSDRNQPQHF.

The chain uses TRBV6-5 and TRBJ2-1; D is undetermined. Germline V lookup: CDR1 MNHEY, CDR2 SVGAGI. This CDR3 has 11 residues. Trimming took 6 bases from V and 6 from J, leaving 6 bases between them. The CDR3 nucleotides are TGTGCCAGCAGGGTACTCAATGAGCAGTTCTTC. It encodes CASRVLNEQFF.

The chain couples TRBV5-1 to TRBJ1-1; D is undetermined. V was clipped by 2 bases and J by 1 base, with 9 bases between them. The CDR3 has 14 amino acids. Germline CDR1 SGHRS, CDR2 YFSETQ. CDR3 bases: TGCGCCAGCAGCTTTTCTATGCGGAACACTGAAGCTTTCTTT. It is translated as CASSFSMRNTEAFF. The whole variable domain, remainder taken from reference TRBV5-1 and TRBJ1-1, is KAGVTQTPRYLIKTRGQQVTLSCSPISGHRSVSWYQQTPGQGLQFLFEYFSETQRNKGNFPGRFSGRQFSNSRSEMNVSTLELGDSALYLCASSFSMRNTEAFFGQGTRLTVV.

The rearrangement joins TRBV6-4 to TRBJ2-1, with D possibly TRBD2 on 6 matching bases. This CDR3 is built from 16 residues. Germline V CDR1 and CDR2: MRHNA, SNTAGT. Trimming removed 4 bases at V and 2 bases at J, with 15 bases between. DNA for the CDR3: TGTGCCAGCAGTGCCCAACCTAGCGTGGCCTACAATGAGCAGTTCTTC. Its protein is CASSAQPSVAYNEQFF.

The CDR3 DNA is TGTGCCTGGAGTGTACGAGGGGCCGGGGGTGAAGCTTTCTTT. Its protein product is CAWSVRGAGGEAFF. The chain links TRBV30 to TRBJ1-1; tentatively, D is TRBD1 (5 bases). V lost 0 bases, J lost 7 bases, and 15 bases lay in between. The germline V gene encodes CDR1 GTSNPN and CDR2 SVGIG (reference sequence). The CDR3 spans 14 residues.

In nucleotides, the CDR3 is TGCGCCAGCAGAAAGAAGACAGGGGCGAGCACTGAAGCTTTCTTT. Translation gives CASRKKTGASTEAFF. The chain has TRBV5-1 and TRBJ1-1, with 8 bases lining up with TRBD1. With 5 bases clipped from V and 4 bases from J, the junction kept 10 bases outside the gene matches. CDR1 is SGHRS and CDR2 is YFSETQ in the germline V gene. CDR3 length equals 15 residues.

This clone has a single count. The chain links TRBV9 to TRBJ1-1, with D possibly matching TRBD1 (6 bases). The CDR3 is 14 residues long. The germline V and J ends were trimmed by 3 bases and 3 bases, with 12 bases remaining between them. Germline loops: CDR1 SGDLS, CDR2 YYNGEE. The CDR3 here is CASSGQGGDTEAFF. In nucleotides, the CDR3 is TGTGCCAGCAGCGGGCAAGGGGGAGACACTGAAGCTTTCTTT. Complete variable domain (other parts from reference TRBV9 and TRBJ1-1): DSGVTQTPKHLITATGQRVTLRCSPRSGDLSVYWYQQSLDQGLQFLIQYYNGEERAKGNILERFSAQQFPDLHSELNLSSLELGDSALYFCASSGQGGDTEAFFGQGTRLTVV.

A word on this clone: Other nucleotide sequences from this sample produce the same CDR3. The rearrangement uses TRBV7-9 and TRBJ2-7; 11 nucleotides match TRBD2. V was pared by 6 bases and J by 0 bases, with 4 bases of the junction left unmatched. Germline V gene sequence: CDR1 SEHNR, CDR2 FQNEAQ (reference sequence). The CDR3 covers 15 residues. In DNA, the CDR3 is TGTGCCAGCAGTCCTACTAGCGGGAGCTCCTACGAGCAGTACTTC. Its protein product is CASSPTSGSSYEQYF.

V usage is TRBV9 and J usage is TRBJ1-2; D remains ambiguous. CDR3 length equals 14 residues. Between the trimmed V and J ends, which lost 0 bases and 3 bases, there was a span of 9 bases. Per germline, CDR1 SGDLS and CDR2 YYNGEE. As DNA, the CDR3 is TGTGCCAGCAGCGTAGCCCCAGGCGACTATGGCTACACCTTC. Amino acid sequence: CASSVAPGDYGYTF.

The CDR3 region has the DNA TGTGCCAGCATTCTGGGCCTCGAAGGTGGCTACACCTTC. Amino acids: CASILGLEGGYTF. The chain carries TRBV12-3 or TRBV12-4 and TRBJ1-2; D not certain. V lost 7 bases, J lost 7 bases, and 16 bases lay in between. CDR3 length: 13 amino acids.

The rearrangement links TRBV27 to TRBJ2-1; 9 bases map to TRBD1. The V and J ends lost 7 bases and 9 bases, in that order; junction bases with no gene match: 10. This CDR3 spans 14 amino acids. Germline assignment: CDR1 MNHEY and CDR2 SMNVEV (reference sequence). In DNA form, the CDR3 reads TGTGCCAGCACTCTGGGGACAGGGAAAACTGAGCAGTTCTTC. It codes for CASTLGTGKTEQFF.

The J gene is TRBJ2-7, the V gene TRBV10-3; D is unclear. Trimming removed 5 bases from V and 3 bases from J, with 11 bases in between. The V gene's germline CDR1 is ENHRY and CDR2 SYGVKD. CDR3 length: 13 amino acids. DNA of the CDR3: TGTGCCATCAGTCAGACTGTATTCTACGAGCAGTACTTC. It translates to CAISQTVFYEQYF.

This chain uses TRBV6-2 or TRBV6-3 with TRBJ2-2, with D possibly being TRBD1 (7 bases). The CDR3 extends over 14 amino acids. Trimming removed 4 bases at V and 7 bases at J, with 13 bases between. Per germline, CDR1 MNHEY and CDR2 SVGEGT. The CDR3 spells CASSSAGGGGELFF. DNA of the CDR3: TGTGCCAGCAGTTCCGCAGGGGGAGGCGGGGAGCTGTTTTTT.